These 7 T cell receptor beta chains were sequenced from one sample in a study of blood T cell repertoires in COVID-19. Here immunoSEQ multiplex PCR was the method, and the copy in TCRdb shows in-frame clones only, minus some. The data show roughly 120,000 clones, roughly 88% seen once. Sequenced input: peripheral blood. The origin of the receptors is a woman over 75 with active or convalescent COVID-19.

The chain recombines TRBV10-2 with TRBJ2-6, with no clear D. CDR3 length: 15 residues. Germline CDR1 WSHSY, CDR2 SAAADI. Deletions cut 5 bases from V and 4 bases from J, with 12 bases between. CDR3 coding DNA: TGCGCCAGCAGTCACAGACAAACGGGGGCCAACGTCCTGACTTTC. Protein sequence: CASSHRQTGANVLTF.

The chain uses TRBV24-1 and TRBJ2-3; no reliable D call. The V and J ends lost 1 base and 0 bases respectively, with 7 bases between them. This CDR3 has 15 residues. Germline CDR1 and CDR2: KGHDR and SFDVKD. CDR3 in amino acids: CATSDFGISTDTQYF. The CDR3 coding sequence is TGTGCCACCAGTGATTTCGGTATTAGCACAGATACGCAGTATTTT.

DNA of the CDR3: TGTGCCAGCAGTTGGGCGCTAACCGGGACTAGCCACGGAGTGCAGTATTTT. Its translation: CASSWALTGTSHGVQYF. The chain has TRBV27 and TRBJ2-3, with 9 bases identical to TRBD2. The germline CDR1 and CDR2 sequences are MNHEY and SMNVEV (reference sequence). The CDR3 is made up of 17 amino acids. The ends lost 4 bases at V and 11 bases at J; junction bases unmatched: 19.

The rearrangement links TRBV28 to TRBJ1-6; TRBD1 matches 7 bases. Trimming took 6 bases from V and 0 from J; bases not matched to a gene: 11. Germline V CDR1 and CDR2: MDHEN, SYDVKM. The CDR3 has 18 amino acids. The CDR3 here is CASRAGTATSSYNSPLHF. The CDR3 coding sequence is TGTGCCAGCAGAGCCGGGACAGCAACGAGCTCCTATAATTCACCCCTCCACTTT.

This rearrangement joins TRBV4-2 to TRBJ2-1, with D possibly being TRBD2 (6 bases). Looked up from germline, CDR1 is LGHNA and CDR2 is YNFKEQ. Trimming stripped 4 bases from V and 7 bases from J, with 17 bases between. The CDR3 contains 15 residues. The CDR3 coding sequence is TGTGCCAGCAGCCTGGAGGGGCCCAATGGAAATGAGCAGTTCTTC. Its translation is CASSLEGPNGNEQFF.

V usage is TRBV11-3 and J usage is TRBJ2-5; 12 bases fit TRBD2. CDR3 length: 15 residues. Germline assignment: CDR1 SGHNT and CDR2 YENEEA. Trimming cost V 1 base and J 4 bases; bases outside gene matches: 1. This CDR3 is CASSLAGLAGETQYF. CDR3 DNA: TGTGCCAGCAGCTTAGCGGGACTAGCGGGAGAGACCCAGTACTTC.

This clone was detected a few times. The chain couples TRBV20-1 to TRBJ1-2; TRBD1 might be the D (5 bases). V was cut by 6 bases and J by 3 bases, with 8 bases left in between. The CDR3 spans 11 residues. CDR1 is DFQATT, CDR2 SNEGSKA, per germline (reference sequence). CDR3 region: CSAGHHYGYTF. In DNA form, the CDR3 reads TGCAGTGCCGGACACCACTATGGCTACACCTTC.